The TCR beta chain under discussion was sequenced for a study of post-analysis software for immune sequencing data. The wider study: Relapsing-remitting, secondary progressive and progressive-relapsing forms made up the multiple sclerosis disease courses.

Comments on this clonotype: Antigen unknown.

Prepared libraries of TCR beta cDNA carried unique molecular identifiers. Each sample of about 1 to 10 million input T cells yielded roughly 0.5 million cDNA molecules, so each molecule approximated one T cell. Using its own MiXCR run on the PCR reads, TCRdb lists one record per CDR3 protein. The sample has some 690,000 distinct CDR3 sequences; 25% to 30% are singletons. Study-wide points: Multiple sclerosis was associated with a significant reduction in normalized Chao1 diversity relative to controls. By F measure, samples from a shared preparation batch strongly co-clustered.

Input material: blood. The clonotype was recovered from a girl aged 10-17 years with multiple sclerosis.

CDR3 protein: CASSQESRVRGNEQFF. The CDR3 nucleotides are TGTGCCAGCAGCCAAGAATCCAGGGTAAGGGGCAATGAGCAGTTCTTC. The chain employs TRBV3-1 and TRBJ2-1; maybe TRBD1 (5 bases). V was shortened by 0 bases and J by 6 bases, with 15 bases between the two germline ends. The CDR3 contains 16 residues. CDR1 LGHDT and CDR2 YNNKEL come from the germline V gene (reference sequence).